This T cell receptor (beta chain) was recovered during a study of blood T cell repertoires in COVID-19. Overall study: PBMCs, B-cell-depleted T cells, or T cells were the source of the cDNA or gDNA that made up the material.

The table came from immunoSEQ multiplex PCR; TCRdb's copy has only in-frame clones and leaves some out. Altogether some 83,000 clones are present, 81% being singletons, with the ten largest covering around 40%. The CDR3 extends over 16 amino acids. Germline V CDR1 and CDR2: MNHEY, SVGEGT. Trimming took 2 bases from V and 7 from J; bases not matched to a gene: 7. The TCR sequence derives from a man older than 75 with acute or convalescent COVID-19. The specimen was peripheral blood. This chain links TRBV6-2 or TRBV6-3 with TRBJ2-1; 11 bases are a match to TRBD2. CDR3 loop: CASSYLAGGSTNEQFF. CDR3 DNA sequence: TGTGCCAGCAGTTACCTAGCGGGAGGAAGTACGAATGAGCAGTTCTTC.